Each of the 26 T cell receptor beta chains below was sequenced from the same sample in a study of T cells of healthy individuals. MiXCR, applied by TCRdb to the 5' RACE reads, yields one record per CDR3 protein. In the table there are fewer than 70,000 distinct CDR3 sequences, roughly 14% of which are singletons. All receptors derive from a human donor in good health.

This clonotype was counted ten times or more. The CDR3 region is CSVGPGPMNTEAFF. The CDR3 DNA sequence: TGCAGCGTTGGTCCAGGCCCCATGAACACTGAAGCTTTCTTT. The V and J genes are TRBV29-1 and TRBJ1-1; D not resolved. Germline values: CDR1 SQVTM, CDR2 ANQGSEA. V dropped 4 bases and J dropped 0 bases, with 12 bases sitting between them. The CDR3 contains 14 residues.

The chain couples TRBV29-1 to TRBJ2-3; 9 bases map to TRBD1. J was trimmed by 4 bases and V by 6 bases; bases with no gene match: 8. The germline gives CDR1 SQVTM, CDR2 ANQGSEA. This CDR3 is built from 14 residues. The CDR3 reads CSVGAGTGSDTQYF. The CDR3 DNA reads as TGCAGCGTGGGAGCCGGGACAGGGTCAGATACGCAGTATTTT.

There are many counts of this clonotype. V gene TRBV7-2 combines with J gene TRBJ1-6, with 8 bases identical to TRBD1. CDR3 size: 15 residues. The germline CDR1 and CDR2 sequences are SGHTA and FQGNSA. Germline trimming cut 3 bases from V and 10 bases from J; bases unmatched to any gene: 8. In DNA, the CDR3 is TGTGCCAGCAGCTTCGCGACAGGGGTGAGGTCACCCCTCCACTTT. Its translation: CASSFATGVRSPLHF.

This clonotype occurred many times. The chain is built from TRBV15 and TRBJ2-1; TRBD2 agrees at 8 bases. CDR3 length: 15 amino acids. The V gene end was trimmed by 7 bases and the J gene end by 5 bases; junction bases not matched to a gene: 10. The germline V gene encodes CDR1 LNHNV and CDR2 YYDKDF (reference sequence). The CDR3 DNA reads as TGTGCCACCAAATGGGATAGAGCGGGAGACAATGAGCAGTTCTTC. It codes for CATKWDRAGDNEQFF.

This clonotype turned up a few times. This chain joins TRBV20-1 and TRBJ2-7, with a weak D call TRBD1 (5 bases). CDR1 is DFQATT, CDR2 SNEGSKA, per germline (reference sequence). Between the trimmed V and J ends, which lost 6 bases and 3 bases, there was a span of 12 bases. The CDR3 length is 12 residues. CDR3 DNA: TGCAGTGCGTATCGGCAGGGCTACGAGCAGTACTTC. Protein product: CSAYRQGYEQYF.

The chain carries TRBV18 and TRBJ2-7, with 8 bases lining up with TRBD2. Germline values: CDR1 KGHSH, CDR2 LQKENI. The V and J ends lost 3 bases and 1 base, in that order; junction bases with no gene match: 5. The CDR3 has 15 amino acids. The CDR3 sequence: CASSPRGGGSYEQYF. As DNA, the CDR3 is TGTGCCAGCTCACCCCGGGGGGGGGGTTCCTACGAGCAGTACTTC.

The sample holds many counts of this clonotype. DNA of the CDR3: TGTGCCTGGGGGTCGAACACCGGGGAGCTGTTTTTT. It translates to CAWGSNTGELFF. This chain joins TRBV30 and TRBJ2-2, with D hard to call. V lost 5 bases and J 0 bases, leaving 4 bases between the germline ends. This CDR3 is built from 12 residues. CDR1 GTSNPN and CDR2 SVGIG come from the germline V gene (reference sequence).

The genes are TRBV6-1 and TRBJ2-5, with TRBD2 matching over 7 bases. Germline loops: CDR1 MNHNS, CDR2 SASEGT. The CDR3 length is 14 residues. V gave up 1 base and J gave up 4 bases; unmatched junction bases: 3. The CDR3 sequence is CASSEGGGAETQYF. The DNA for the CDR3 is TGTGCCAGCAGTGAAGGGGGGGGTGCAGAGACCCAGTACTTC.

The chain employs TRBV24-1 and TRBJ2-7; perhaps TRBD1 as D (6 bases). V lost 4 bases, J lost 6 bases, and 12 bases lay in between. There are 13 residues in the CDR3. CDR1 is KGHDR and CDR2 is SFDVKD in the germline V gene. CDR3 nucleotides: TGTGCCACCAGTGACTACAGGGCGGGCGAGCAGTACTTC. It is translated as CATSDYRAGEQYF.

This clonotype has only a few counts. The chain couples TRBV20-1 to TRBJ1-5; D gene unclear. The CDR3 is made up of 13 amino acids. Trimming stripped 0 bases from V and 5 bases from J, with 8 bases between. Germline V gene sequence: CDR1 DFQATT, CDR2 SNEGSKA (reference sequence). The CDR3 DNA reads as TGCAGTGCTAGAGAAGATTGGGATCAGCCCCAGCATTTT. It codes for CSAREDWDQPQHF.

The chain combines TRBV12-3 or TRBV12-4 with TRBJ2-7; D not certain. The CDR3 covers 13 residues. V was pared by 3 bases and J by 3 bases, with 9 bases between. CDR3 region: CASSLAELYEQYF. The CDR3 nucleotides read TGTGCCAGCAGTTTGGCGGAACTCTACGAGCAGTACTTC.

This clonotype was seen ten or more times. V gene TRBV19 combines with J gene TRBJ2-5; D might be TRBD1 (6 bases). There are 13 residues in the CDR3. The germline CDR1 and CDR2 sequences are LNHDA and SQIVND (reference sequence). V was shortened by 10 bases and J by 4 bases, with 16 bases between the two germline ends. The chain's CDR3 is CATGITGRETQYF. CDR3 sequence (DNA): TGTGCCACCGGAATAACAGGGAGAGAGACCCAGTACTTC.

This clonotype was seen a few times. The genes are TRBV3-1 and TRBJ2-5; 7 bases align to TRBD2. CDR1 and CDR2 from the germline V gene are LGHDT and YNNKEL (reference sequence). V shed 0 bases and J 3 bases; nucleotides not matched to a gene: 4. The CDR3 length is 15 residues. The CDR3, as DNA: TGTGCCAGCAGCCAAGATGAGGCGGGAGAAGAGACCCAGTACTTC. Translating gives CASSQDEAGEETQYF.

There are a few counts of this clonotype. The rearrangement links TRBV19 to TRBJ2-1; the D is unclear. In germline, CDR1 is LNHDA, CDR2 SQIVND (reference sequence). V lost 5 bases and J lost 7, with 9 bases in between. The length of the CDR3 is 12 residues. DNA for the CDR3: TGTGCCAGTAGTGGTGGTATGAATGAGCAGTTCTTC. Translation gives CASSGGMNEQFF.

The chain carries TRBV21-1 and TRBJ2-4. TRBV21-1 is recorded as a pseudogene. This CDR3 has 15 residues. In DNA form, the CDR3 reads TGTGCCAGCAGCACGGAAGAGCTAGTCAAAAACATTCAGTACTTC. This translates into CASSTEELVKNIQYF.

V and J are TRBV7-9 and TRBJ1-1; D unresolved. Germline values: CDR1 SEHNR, CDR2 FQNEAQ (reference sequence). The CDR3 covers 12 residues. Between the trimmed V and J ends, which lost 7 bases and 6 bases, there was a span of 12 bases. For the CDR3, the DNA is TGTGCCAGCATCATTGACAATTCTGAAGCTTTCTTT. Encoded protein: CASIIDNSEAFF.

This chain uses TRBV12-5 with TRBJ1-2; perhaps TRBD1 as D (5 bases). CDR1 is LGHNT and CDR2 is FRNRAP in the germline V gene. This CDR3 has 17 residues. Deletions cut 4 bases from V and 1 base from J, with 19 bases between. The CDR3 region has the DNA TGTGCTAGTGGTTCCCAGGGTAGGCTAAGTCTTAACTATGGCTACACCTTC. Amino acids: CASGSQGRLSLNYGYTF.

The CDR3, as DNA: TGTGCCAGCAATTGGGACACCCATCAAGAGCAGTACTTC. It encodes CASNWDTHQEQYF. The chain has TRBV2 and TRBJ2-7; D perhaps matches TRBD1 (6 bases). Between the trimmed V and J ends, which lost 7 bases and 7 bases, there was a span of 17 bases. This CDR3 region has 13 residues. The germline V gene has CDR1 SNHLY and CDR2 FYNNEI.

This clonotype has ten or more counts. The chain links TRBV29-1 to TRBJ1-1; D may be TRBD1 (5 bases). V was cut by 5 bases and J by 4 bases, with 14 bases left in between. This CDR3 contains 13 residues. Germline V gives CDR1 SQVTM, CDR2 ANQGSEA. The CDR3 nucleotides read TGCAGCGTTCTTTACGGGGGAATCACTGAAGCTTTCTTT. This gives the protein CSVLYGGITEAFF.

This clonotype was detected ten times or more. The chain has TRBV12-3 or TRBV12-4 and TRBJ1-1; D gene ambiguous. V was cut by 3 bases and J by 3 bases, with 8 bases left in between. The CDR3 is 13 residues long. The DNA for the CDR3 is TGTGCCAGCAGTTTGAGTAGGTACACTGAAGCTTTCTTT. Amino acid sequence: CASSLSRYTEAFF.

This clonotype was counted only a few times. The V and J genes are TRBV4-1 and TRBJ2-7; D is perhaps TRBD1 or TRBD2 (5 bases each). V shed 0 bases and J shed 5 bases, with 17 bases lying between them. Germline CDR1 MGHRA, CDR2 YSYEKL. The CDR3 totals 16 residues. Here the CDR3 DNA reads TGCGCCAGCAGCCAAGATGGGGGACCCCTCGGAAACGAGCAGTACTTC. Its protein is CASSQDGGPLGNEQYF.

The table lists this clonotype with many counts. The chain employs TRBV20-1 and TRBJ2-7, with D maybe TRBD1 (6 bases). CDR1 is DFQATT, CDR2 SNEGSKA, per germline (reference sequence). There are 14 residues in the CDR3. The V end lost 1 base, the J end lost 3 bases, and 13 bases lay between the germline ends. The CDR3 sequence: CSARGQGINYEQYF. The DNA for the CDR3 is TGCAGTGCTAGAGGGCAGGGGATTAACTACGAGCAGTACTTC.

The chain has TRBV5-4 and TRBJ2-4; D uncertain. The CDR3 runs to 13 residues. CDR1 and CDR2 from the germline V gene are SGHNT and YYREEE (reference sequence). Trimming shortened V by 4 bases and J by 6 bases, and 11 bases separated the two germline ends. The CDR3 reads CASSPRPANIQYF. Written as DNA, the CDR3 is TGTGCCAGCAGCCCGAGGCCAGCAAACATTCAGTACTTC.

This clonotype showed up many times. This sequence joins TRBV29-1 and TRBJ2-7; maybe TRBD2 (5 bases). Germline CDR1 SQVTM, CDR2 ANQGSEA. Trimming took off 4 bases at V and 1 base at J, with 8 bases between the two ends. The length of the CDR3 is 12 residues. The CDR3 is CSVVRGSYEQYF. CDR3 coding DNA: TGCAGCGTTGTACGGGGTTCCTACGAGCAGTACTTC.

The V call is TRBV28, the J call TRBJ2-5; D may be TRBD2 (5 bases). Germline CDR1 reads MDHEN; CDR2 reads SYDVKM. CDR3 length: 12 amino acids. The chain's CDR3 is CVGGGKGETQYF. In DNA form, the CDR3 reads TGTGTCGGAGGAGGAAAGGGAGAGACCCAGTACTTC.

This rearrangement joins TRBV4-3 to TRBJ2-7; D uncertain. Deletions cut 0 bases from V and 12 bases from J, with 15 bases between. The CDR3 totals 13 residues. In germline, CDR1 is LGHNA, CDR2 YSLEER. CDR3 DNA: TGCGCCAGCAGCCAAGATGCCGGCGCAGGTTTGTACTTC. It translates to CASSQDAGAGLYF.